A single sample gave rise to the 12 T cell receptor beta chains below, sequenced in a study of blood T cell repertoires in COVID-19. Only in-frame clones appear in the TCRdb table, and some are missing; sequencing was by immunoSEQ multiplex PCR. The sample holds more than 150,000 clones, roughly 83% seen once. Sequenced input: PBMCs or T cells enriched from blood (not recorded which). The receptors were sampled from a woman aged 60-70 years who had recovered from COVID-19.

The rearrangement joins TRBV19 to TRBJ2-6, with 10 bases matching TRBD1. The germline V gene has CDR1 LNHDA and CDR2 SQIVND (reference sequence). V trimming: 7 bases; J trimming: 4 bases; junction bases outside the gene matches: 19. CDR3 length: 20 amino acids. CDR3 region: CASTTRDRGAGRKGANVLTF. In DNA, the CDR3 is TGTGCCAGTACCACGCGGGACAGGGGCGCGGGGAGAAAGGGGGCCAACGTCCTGACTTTC.

This clone has a handful of counts. The chain is built from TRBV19 and TRBJ1-2, with D maybe TRBD1 (6 bases). V dropped 7 bases and J dropped 3 bases, with 18 bases sitting between them. From germline, CDR1 is LNHDA and CDR2 SQIVND (reference sequence). The CDR3 runs 15 residues. The CDR3 is CASMAGAPRDYGYTF. The CDR3 DNA follows: TGTGCCAGTATGGCAGGGGCCCCCCGGGACTATGGCTACACCTTC.

V and J are TRBV30 and TRBJ1-6, with TRBD1 identical over 7 bases. The CDR3 covers 16 residues. V lost 7 bases, J lost 0 bases, and 9 bases stayed unmatched. Per the germline V gene, CDR1 is GTSNPN and CDR2 is SVGIG (reference sequence). CDR3 sequence (DNA): TGTGCCTCGAGAGGCAGGGGGAGCTCCTATAATTCACCCCTCCACTTT. This translates into CASRGRGSSYNSPLHF.

The V and J genes are TRBV3-1 (or the pseudogene TRBV3-2) and TRBJ1-6; D is unclear. Per germline, CDR1 LGHDT and CDR2 YNNKEL (reference sequence). This CDR3 region has 17 residues. Trimming cost V 4 bases and J 10 bases, with 23 bases left between them. CDR3 bases: TGTGCCAGCAGCCCAGCGGGCCAGGTATTATCAAGATCACCCCTCCACTTT. It is translated as CASSPAGQVLSRSPLHF.

The CDR3 region is CASSPAGREKLFF. The CDR3 nucleotides read TGCGCCAGCAGCCCCGCAGGAAGGGAAAAACTGTTTTTT. The chain recombines TRBV4-1 with TRBJ1-4; D is uncertain. The CDR3 contains 13 residues. V gave up 4 bases and J gave up 8 bases, with 11 bases separating them. Germline V gene lookup returns CDR1 MGHRA and CDR2 YSYEKL.

This clone occurred a few times. The rearrangement uses TRBV18 and TRBJ1-1, with D hard to call. This CDR3 contains 15 residues. The germline CDR1 and CDR2 sequences are KGHSH and LQKENI. The V end was cut by 5 bases, the J end by 3 bases, with 16 bases between. This chain's CDR3 is CASSTTGARDTEAFF. The CDR3 DNA is TGTGCCAGCTCAACGACGGGAGCTAGGGACACTGAAGCTTTCTTT.

V gene TRBV10-3 combines with J gene TRBJ1-6; D uncertain. V shed 2 bases and J shed 8 bases, with 13 bases lying between them. Germline CDR1 ENHRY, CDR2 SYGVKD. This CDR3 is built from 15 residues. The CDR3 sequence: CAISEGRVSDSPLHF. The CDR3, as DNA: TGTGCCATCAGTGAGGGGAGGGTAAGCGATTCACCCCTCCACTTT.

This clone was seen just once. The chain uses TRBV15 and TRBJ1-1; weak D call: TRBD1 (5 bases). V gave up 1 base and J gave up 7 bases, with 10 bases separating them. The CDR3 covers 13 residues. The germline CDR1 and CDR2 sequences are LNHNV and YYDKDF (reference sequence). CDR3 amino acids: CATSRGGDREAFF. Written as DNA, the CDR3 is TGTGCCACCAGCAGAGGGGGCGACCGTGAAGCTTTCTTT.

The chain employs TRBV15 and TRBJ1-2; a possible D gene is TRBD1 (5 bases). The CDR3 consists of 14 residues. Per the germline V gene, CDR1 is LNHNV and CDR2 is YYDKDF (reference sequence). V was clipped by 3 bases and J by 4 bases, with 12 bases between them. The CDR3 protein is CATSRQGPLYGYTF. The CDR3 DNA sequence: TGTGCCACCAGCAGGCAGGGTCCCCTCTATGGCTACACCTTC.

The chain links TRBV18 to TRBJ2-3, with 9 bases lining up with TRBD2. Looked up from germline, CDR1 is KGHSH and CDR2 is LQKENI. V was pared by 1 base and J by 5 bases, with 1 base of the junction left unmatched. The CDR3 consists of 14 residues. CDR3 region: CASSPLAGEDTQYF. The CDR3 DNA is TGTGCCAGCTCACCACTAGCGGGAGAAGATACGCAGTATTTT. The full variable domain, completed using reference TRBV18 and TRBJ2-3, is NAGVMQNPRHLVRRRGQEARLRCSPMKGHSHVYWYRQLPEEGLKFMVYLQKENIIDESGMPKERFSAEFPKEGPSILRIQQVVRGDSAAYFCASSPLAGEDTQYFGPGTRLTVL.

In this sample, this clone turned up a few times. CDR3 sequence reads: CASRSAGGMTGELFF. CDR3 nucleotides: TGTGCCAGTAGATCTGCAGGGGGCATGACCGGGGAGCTGTTTTTT. The chain carries TRBV19 and TRBJ2-2, with 8 bases fitting TRBD1. The CDR3 loop spans 15 amino acids. Unmatched junction bases numbered 8, after V lost 6 bases and J lost 5 bases. From germline, CDR1 is LNHDA and CDR2 SQIVND (reference sequence).

The J gene is TRBJ2-7, the V gene TRBV7-8, with TRBD2 as a possible D gene (5 bases). Looked up from germline, CDR1 is SGHVS and CDR2 is FQNEAQ. CDR3 size: 16 residues. The ends were cut back, 5 bases at V and 5 bases at J, with 22 bases in the middle. CDR3 region: CASSIAVRGVPHEQYF. The CDR3 DNA reads TGTGCCAGCAGCATCGCGGTCCGGGGAGTTCCCCACGAGCAGTACTTC.